This entry lists 16 T cell receptor beta chains sequenced from one sample in a study of cytomegalovirus exposure and HLA in healthy donors. PCR used 60 Vbeta primers and 13 Jbeta primers. Repertoires were generated with immunoSEQ multiplex PCR, while TCRdb's copy carries only in-frame clones and drops some. The table for this sample gives 120,000 to 150,000 clones. What was sequenced was PBMCs. The receptors derive from a woman between 50 and 59 years old in good health and CMV-seronegative.

The gene calls are TRBV2 and TRBJ1-1, with 8 bases identical to TRBD1. Unmatched junction bases numbered 4, after V lost 3 bases and J lost 4 bases. Germline CDR1 is SNHLY and CDR2 is FYNNEI. This CDR3 spans 14 amino acids. The CDR3 protein is CASSEPGGPTEAFF. The CDR3 DNA reads TGTGCCAGCAGTGAGCCAGGGGGCCCCACTGAAGCTTTCTTT.

The rearrangement links TRBV29-1 to TRBJ2-6, with a weak D call TRBD1 (5 bases). Looked up from germline, CDR1 is SQVTM and CDR2 is ANQGSEA. The CDR3 runs to 14 residues. The ends were cut back, 1 base at V and 4 bases at J, with 8 bases in the middle. This CDR3 reads CSVEGGRGANVLTF. The CDR3 region has the DNA TGCAGCGTTGAAGGGGGCCGCGGGGCCAACGTCCTGACTTTC.

The chain joins TRBV30 to TRBJ1-4; 7 nucleotides line up with TRBD1. The V and J ends lost 3 bases and 5 bases, in that order; junction bases with no gene match: 9. The CDR3 spans 15 residues. The germline CDR1 and CDR2 sequences are GTSNPN and SVGIG (reference sequence). CDR3 sequence reads: CAWSKTGRRNEKLFF. CDR3 nucleotide sequence: TGTGCCTGGAGCAAGACAGGGCGTAGGAATGAAAAACTGTTTTTT.

In nucleotides, the CDR3 is TGTGCCAGTAGTCTAGGGACTAGCGGGGTAGAGACCCAGTACTTC. Its protein product is CASSLGTSGVETQYF. The rearrangement joins TRBV19 to TRBJ2-5; 13 bases map to TRBD2. This CDR3 contains 15 residues. Trimming cost V 5 bases and J 4 bases; bases outside gene matches: 4. Germline V gene lookup returns CDR1 LNHDA and CDR2 SQIVND (reference sequence).

The genes are TRBV29-1 and TRBJ2-5; 9 positions match TRBD2. The CDR3 extends over 13 amino acids. Germline V lookup: CDR1 SQVTM, CDR2 ANQGSEA. V dropped 4 bases and J dropped 5; count of bases not matched to a gene: 5. The CDR3, as DNA: TGCAGCGTTGCTAGCGGGGTGGGGGAGACCCAGTACTTC. Residues: CSVASGVGETQYF.

The chain has TRBV19 and TRBJ2-3, with D tentatively TRBD1 (5 bases). CDR3 size: 14 residues. Germline CDR1 is LNHDA and CDR2 is SQIVND (reference sequence). V was shortened by 6 bases and J by 4 bases, with 14 bases between the two germline ends. CDR3 bases: TGTGCCAGTAGGGCCAGGGTGATCCCAGATACGCAGTATTTT. It specifies CASRARVIPDTQYF.

CDR3 loop: CAGCPGGRETQYF. The CDR3 DNA reads TGTGCCGGTTGTCCAGGGGGACGAGAGACCCAGTACTTC. The V and J genes are TRBV30 and TRBJ2-5, with TRBD1 matching 7 bases. The CDR3 sequence is 13 residues long. Germline V gene sequence: CDR1 GTSNPN, CDR2 SVGIG (reference sequence). V lost 8 bases, J lost 4 bases, and 10 bases stayed unmatched.

The chain carries TRBV2 and TRBJ1-5; D gene unclear. The CDR3 is made up of 13 amino acids. V gave up 7 bases and J gave up 0 bases, with 7 bases separating them. Per the germline V gene, CDR1 is SNHLY and CDR2 is FYNNEI. The CDR3 nucleotides read TGTGCCAGCAACCGGGGTAGCAATCAGCCCCAGCATTTT. The encoded protein is CASNRGSNQPQHF.

The chain joins TRBV28 to TRBJ1-2; D remains ambiguous. The CDR3 loop spans 15 amino acids. Deletions cut 8 bases from V and 4 bases from J, with 20 bases between. Germline values: CDR1 MDHEN, CDR2 SYDVKM. The CDR3 loop is CASLDSNGYGYGYTF. In nucleotides, the CDR3 is TGTGCCAGCCTTGACTCCAACGGGTACGGCTATGGCTACACCTTC.

The CDR3 nucleotides are TGCGCCAGCAGCTTGGTTCGGGATTTCGACAATGAGCAGTTCTTC. Translating it yields CASSLVRDFDNEQFF. This rearrangement joins TRBV5-1 to TRBJ2-1; weak D call: TRBD2 (5 bases). Deletions cut 0 bases from V and 5 bases from J, with 12 bases between. The CDR3 extends over 15 amino acids. Germline CDR1 reads SGHRS; CDR2 reads YFSETQ.

The chain carries TRBV13 and TRBJ2-5; 7 nucleotides agree with TRBD2. This CDR3 is 13 amino acids long. V shed 6 bases and J 1 base; nucleotides not matched to a gene: 2. Germline CDR1 reads PRHDT; CDR2 reads FYEKMQ (reference sequence). CDR3 nucleotides: TGTGCCAGCAGGCGACTAGCCCAAGAGACCCAGTACTTC. It encodes CASRRLAQETQYF.

The rearrangement links TRBV6-1 to TRBJ1-5; perhaps TRBD1 as D (5 bases). V lost 2 bases, J lost 7 bases, and 9 bases lay in between. Germline CDR1 reads MNHNS; CDR2 reads SASEGT. This CDR3 spans 13 amino acids. The CDR3, as DNA: TGTGCCAGCAGTGAAAGGGAGGGGCAGCCCCAGCATTTT. Amino acids: CASSEREGQPQHF.

V is TRBV7-9 and J is TRBJ2-7, with TRBD2 matching over 9 bases. The V and J ends lost 1 base and 5 bases, in that order; junction bases with no gene match: 6. Germline CDR1 SEHNR, CDR2 FQNEAQ (reference sequence). This CDR3 spans 15 amino acids. In DNA form, the CDR3 reads TGTGCCAGCAGCTTAGTATTAGCGGGAGCCCACGAGCAGTACTTC. Translated, it gives CASSLVLAGAHEQYF.

The V call is TRBV5-1, the J call TRBJ2-3, with TRBD1 matching 9 bases. Germline CDR1 SGHRS, CDR2 YFSETQ. The CDR3 covers 16 residues. The V segment lost 0 bases and the J segment 0 bases; nucleotides outside the gene matches: 2. CDR3 coding DNA: TGCGCCAGCAGCTTGGGGACAGGGGACAGCACAGATACGCAGTATTTT. It is translated as CASSLGTGDSTDTQYF.

The chain links TRBV25-1 to TRBJ2-1, with 7 bases aligning to TRBD2. V lost 3 bases and J lost 2; bases outside the gene matches: 4. Germline V lookup: CDR1 MGHDK, CDR2 SYGVNS. This CDR3 region has 15 residues. CDR3 loop: CASSDRRGTYNEQFF. CDR3 nucleotides: TGTGCCAGCAGTGATAGGCGGGGGACCTACAATGAGCAGTTCTTC.

This chain joins TRBV10-3 and TRBJ2-3; D might be TRBD2 (6 bases). Germline CDR1 and CDR2: ENHRY and SYGVKD. Trimming took 4 bases from V and 7 from J, leaving 15 bases between them. The CDR3 spans 14 residues. CDR3 sequence: CAISAGRLDNTQYF. DNA for the CDR3: TGTGCCATCAGTGCGGGGAGGCTAGACAATACGCAGTATTTT.